This T cell receptor beta chain was sequenced for a study of blood T cell repertoires in COVID-19 (dated by TCRdb to about 2020). Broadly, across the study: The collaborator samples originated in the United States, Italy and Spain and spanned the acute and convalescent phases of COVID-19. The prospective study material was composed of cDNA or gDNA derived from T cells, B-cell-depleted T cells, or PBMCs. The dataset comprised deeply sampled blood TCRbeta repertoires from subjects exposed to, actively infected with, or recovered from COVID-19. A freely available public database, intended as a resource for researchers studying the immune response to SARS-CoV-2, is where the repertoires were released. Samples were obtained from the ongoing ImmuneRACE study (first 160 participants) and from some 1,300 subjects provided by 6 global collaborators. Nearly every sample came with metadata listing a de-identified subject ID, COVID-19 status, age in years and sex. Where available, HLA class I and class II types were obtained from metadata supplied by the sample provider rather than from assay-based typing.

There are a few counts of this clone. Its antigen is still unknown. Base-call qualities are not available, and no considerably larger clone is one nucleotide away. Overall study outcomes, separate from this receptor: How much clinical and demographic metadata was included differed by source and by participant, and the metadata was provided uncurated.

TCRbeta CDR3 regions were amplified from genomic DNA using the immunoSEQ Assay, a bias-controlled multiplex PCR. Per the authors' processing: The number of nucleated cells in each sample was estimated from the amplification of reference gene primers within the assay. To quantify the absolute abundance of each unique TCRbeta CDR3 rearrangement, sequence reads were collapsed and filtered. For each sample, productive Simpson clonality was calculated by taking the square root of Simpson's diversity index across productive rearrangements. TCRdb re-hosts the immuneACCESS table, in-frame sequences only. Its copies lack some clones; in the studies checked, an unresolved V gene accounts for under half of them, and the cause for the rest is not known. V, J and clone size are taken as reported in that table, and D and trimming were inferred from the DNA itself. The table for this sample lists about 670,000 clones; 80% to 90% of them were counted only once. Together, the top ten hold over 0.2% of the sample.

The CDR3 starts with the cysteine, ends with the phenylalanine, and has 15 residues. The only DNA kept is the CDR3, 45 bases in frame from the first base. Relative to germline, V is missing 5 bases and J is missing 4 bases, with 5 bases of the junction outside any gene match. The CDR1 and CDR2 encoded by the germline V gene (reference sequence) are LNHDA and SQIVND. Collaborating institutions collected whole blood in K2EDTA tubes following their own protocols. Collaborator samples were shipped for TCRbeta analysis as frozen whole blood, isolated PBMCs, or DNA extracted from either sample type. The clonotype originates from a woman between 18 and 30 years old with acute or convalescent COVID-19. The sample taken for sequencing was peripheral blood. The chain uses TRBV19 and TRBJ1-3; the central 10 bases match TRBD1. The DNA sequence is TGTGCCAGTAGTTGGGGACAGGGGAGAGGAAACACCATATATTTT. This translates into CASSWGQGRGNTIYF.